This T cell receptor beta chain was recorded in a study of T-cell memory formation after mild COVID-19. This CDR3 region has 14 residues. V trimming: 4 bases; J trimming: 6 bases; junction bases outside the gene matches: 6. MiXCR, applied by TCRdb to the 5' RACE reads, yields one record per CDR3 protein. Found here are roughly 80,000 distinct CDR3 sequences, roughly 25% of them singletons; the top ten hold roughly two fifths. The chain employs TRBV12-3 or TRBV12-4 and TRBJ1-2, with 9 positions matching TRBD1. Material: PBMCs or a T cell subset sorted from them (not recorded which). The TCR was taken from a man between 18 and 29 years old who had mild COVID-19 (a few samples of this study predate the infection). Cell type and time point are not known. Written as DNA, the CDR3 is TGTGCCAGCAGTTCGGGACAGGGAGGAGATGGCTACACCTTC. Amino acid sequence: CASSSGQGGDGYTF.